This T cell receptor beta chain was obtained from a study of T cells in Graves' hyperthyroidism and ophthalmopathy. Study observations and caveats: The model's output predicted ophthalmopathy at a median of about 6.5 months prior to onset.

Amplified regions were TCR beta CDR3 sequences from RNA transcripts. An initial round of RT-PCR targeting the TCR CDR3 relied on the HTBI primer set. Each CDR3 protein gets one entry after TCRdb re-called the multiplex PCR reads with MiXCR. This table holds about 560,000 distinct CDR3 sequences, approximately 44% found once. Aged 18 to 65, the patients had hyperthyroidism that was newly diagnosed and had lasted under 2 months. Uncontrolled infection, other autoimmune disease, pregnancy or lactation barred patients from enrollment. Diagnoses rested on clinical symptoms, serum thyroxine and TRAb, thyroid ultrasound and orbital computed tomography. A note on this clonotype: What it binds is unknown.

Sequenced sample: peripheral blood or thyroid tissue (not recorded which). The TCR sequence derives from a woman in her late teens or twenties with Graves' hyperthyroidism.

The CDR3 DNA reads TGTGCCAGCAGCGCTCGGACAGGGGGCTACTATGGCTACACCTTC. This sequence encodes CASSARTGGYYGYTF. The chain uses TRBV9 and TRBJ1-2, with 11 nucleotides matching TRBD1. Germline lookup yields CDR1 SGDLS and CDR2 YYNGEE. This CDR3 is 15 amino acids long. Unmatched junction bases numbered 4, after V lost 3 bases and J lost 3 bases. Full variable domain (remainder filled in from reference TRBV9 and TRBJ1-2): DSGVTQTPKHLITATGQRVTLRCSPRSGDLSVYWYQQSLDQGLQFLIQYYNGEERAKGNILERFSAQQFPDLHSELNLSSLELGDSALYFCASSARTGGYYGYTFGSGTRLTVV.